The next 2 T cell receptor beta chains were all read from a single sample in a study of T cells in Graves' hyperthyroidism and ophthalmopathy. The source material, RNA transcripts, was used to amplify TCR beta CDR3 regions. Primed by the HTBI set, a first-round RT-PCR was run on the TCR CDR3. Each CDR3 protein is one row after TCRdb ran MiXCR on the multiplex PCR reads. Of 550,000 to 650,000 distinct CDR3 sequences listed, 12% to 15% are singletons. The source material was blood. Every receptor here comes from a woman aged 40 to 50 with Graves' hyperthyroidism.

The gene calls are TRBV29-1 and TRBJ2-7, with D perhaps TRBD1 (5 bases). Germline V gene data show CDR1 as SQVTM and CDR2 as ANQGSEA. Trimming removed 4 bases at V and 5 bases at J, with 24 bases between. The CDR3 has 16 residues. CDR3 in DNA: TGCAGCGTTGGGGGCGGAGAGGCGGCGGCGTCGGACGAGCAGTACTTC. It translates to CSVGGGEAAASDEQYF.

Only a few counts were recorded for this clonotype. This chain connects TRBV25-1 to TRBJ2-5, with D unresolved. CDR1 and CDR2 (germline): MGHDK, SYGVNS. V dropped 3 bases and J dropped 4 bases, with 6 bases sitting between them. This CDR3 has 12 amino acids. The CDR3, as DNA: TGTGCCAGCAGTGAGTTGAGAGAGACCCAGTACTTC. Translating gives CASSELRETQYF.